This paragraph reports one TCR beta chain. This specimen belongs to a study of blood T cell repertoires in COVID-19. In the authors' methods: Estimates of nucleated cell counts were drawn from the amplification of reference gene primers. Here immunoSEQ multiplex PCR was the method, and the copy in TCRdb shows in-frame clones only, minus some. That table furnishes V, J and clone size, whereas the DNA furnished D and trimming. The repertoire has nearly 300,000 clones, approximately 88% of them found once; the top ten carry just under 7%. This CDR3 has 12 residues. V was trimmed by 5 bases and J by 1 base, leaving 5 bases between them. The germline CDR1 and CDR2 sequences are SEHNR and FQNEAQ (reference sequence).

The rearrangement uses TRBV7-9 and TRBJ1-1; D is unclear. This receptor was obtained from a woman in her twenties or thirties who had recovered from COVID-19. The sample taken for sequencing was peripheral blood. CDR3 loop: CASSIRNTEAFF. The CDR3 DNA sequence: TGTGCCAGCAGCATCAGGAACACTGAAGCTTTCTTT.